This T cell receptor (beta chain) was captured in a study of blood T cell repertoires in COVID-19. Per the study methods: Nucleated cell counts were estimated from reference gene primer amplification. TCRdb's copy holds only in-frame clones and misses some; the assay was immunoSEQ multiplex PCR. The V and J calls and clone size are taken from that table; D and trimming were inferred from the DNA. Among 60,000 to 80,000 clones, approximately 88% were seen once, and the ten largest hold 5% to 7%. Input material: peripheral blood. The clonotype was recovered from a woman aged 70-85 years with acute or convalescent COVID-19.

CDR3 bases: TGTGCCAGCAGTCGCCTAGCAGGGGAGCTGTTTTTT. This gives the protein CASSRLAGELFF. This chain links TRBV28 with TRBJ2-2; maybe TRBD2 (5 bases). The V end was cut by 5 bases, the J end by 8 bases, with 9 bases between. CDR3 length: 12 amino acids. Germline V CDR1 and CDR2: MDHEN, SYDVKM.